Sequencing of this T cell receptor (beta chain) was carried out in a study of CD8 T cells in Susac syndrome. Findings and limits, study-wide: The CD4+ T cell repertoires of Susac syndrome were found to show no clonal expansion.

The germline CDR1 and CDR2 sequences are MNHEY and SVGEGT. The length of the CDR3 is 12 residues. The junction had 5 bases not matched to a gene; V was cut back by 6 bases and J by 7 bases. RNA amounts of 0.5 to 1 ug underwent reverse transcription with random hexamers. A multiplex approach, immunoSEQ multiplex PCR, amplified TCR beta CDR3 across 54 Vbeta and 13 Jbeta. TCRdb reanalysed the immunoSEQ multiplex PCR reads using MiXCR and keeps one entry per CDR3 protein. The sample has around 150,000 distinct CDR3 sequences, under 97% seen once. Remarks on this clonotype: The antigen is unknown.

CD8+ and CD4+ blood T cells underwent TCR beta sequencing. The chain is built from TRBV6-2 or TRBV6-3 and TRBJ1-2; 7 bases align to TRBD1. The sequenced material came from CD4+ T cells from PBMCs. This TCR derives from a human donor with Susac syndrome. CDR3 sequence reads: CASSDTGVGYTF. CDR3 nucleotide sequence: TGTGCCAGCAGCGATACAGGGGTTGGCTACACCTTC.